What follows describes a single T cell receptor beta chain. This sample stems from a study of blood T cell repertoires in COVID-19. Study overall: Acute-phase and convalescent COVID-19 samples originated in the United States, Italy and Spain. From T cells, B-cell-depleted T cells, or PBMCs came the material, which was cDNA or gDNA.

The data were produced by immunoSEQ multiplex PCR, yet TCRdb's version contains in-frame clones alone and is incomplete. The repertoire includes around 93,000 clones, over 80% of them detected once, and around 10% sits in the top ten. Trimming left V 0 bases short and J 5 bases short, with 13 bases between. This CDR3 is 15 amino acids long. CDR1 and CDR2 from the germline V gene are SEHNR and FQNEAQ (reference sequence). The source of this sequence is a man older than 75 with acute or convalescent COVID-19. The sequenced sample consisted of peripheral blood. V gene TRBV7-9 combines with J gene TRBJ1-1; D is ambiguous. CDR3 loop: CASSLASGRGTEAFF. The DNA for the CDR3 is TGTGCCAGCAGCTTAGCTTCCGGCCGAGGAACTGAAGCTTTCTTT.